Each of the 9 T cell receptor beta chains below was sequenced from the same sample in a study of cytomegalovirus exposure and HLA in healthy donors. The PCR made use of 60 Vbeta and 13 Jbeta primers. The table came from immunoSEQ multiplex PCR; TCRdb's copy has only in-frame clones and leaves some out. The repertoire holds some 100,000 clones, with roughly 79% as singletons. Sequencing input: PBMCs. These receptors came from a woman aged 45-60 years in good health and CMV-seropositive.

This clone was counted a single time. As DNA, the CDR3 is TGTGCCAGCAGCTCGAGGTCAGATACGCAGTATTTT. Encoded protein: CASSSRSDTQYF. The rearrangement links TRBV5-4 to TRBJ2-3; the D is unclear. The germline V and J ends were trimmed by 3 bases and 4 bases, with 6 bases remaining between them. Germline V lookup: CDR1 SGHNT, CDR2 YYREEE (reference sequence). CDR3 size: 12 residues.

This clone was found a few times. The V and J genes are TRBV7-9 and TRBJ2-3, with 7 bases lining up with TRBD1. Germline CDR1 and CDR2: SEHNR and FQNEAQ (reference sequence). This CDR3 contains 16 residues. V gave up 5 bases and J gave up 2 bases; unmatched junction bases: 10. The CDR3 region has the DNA TGTGCCAGCAGCCTCACAGGGGCGGCTAACACAGATACGCAGTATTTT. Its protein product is CASSLTGAANTDTQYF.

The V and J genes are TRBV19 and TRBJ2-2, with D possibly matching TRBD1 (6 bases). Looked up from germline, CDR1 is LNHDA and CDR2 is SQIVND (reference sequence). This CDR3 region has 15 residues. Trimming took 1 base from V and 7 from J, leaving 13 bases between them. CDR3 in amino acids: CASSIGRGRDGELFF. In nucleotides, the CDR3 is TGTGCCAGTAGTATAGGCAGGGGCCGTGACGGGGAGCTGTTTTTT.

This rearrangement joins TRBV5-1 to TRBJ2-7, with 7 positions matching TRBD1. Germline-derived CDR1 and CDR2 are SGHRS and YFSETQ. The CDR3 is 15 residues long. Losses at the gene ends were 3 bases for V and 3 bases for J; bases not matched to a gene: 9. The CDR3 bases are TGCGCCAGCAGCTCCTGGCCCGGGACAGACTACGAGCAGTACTTC. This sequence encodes CASSSWPGTDYEQYF.

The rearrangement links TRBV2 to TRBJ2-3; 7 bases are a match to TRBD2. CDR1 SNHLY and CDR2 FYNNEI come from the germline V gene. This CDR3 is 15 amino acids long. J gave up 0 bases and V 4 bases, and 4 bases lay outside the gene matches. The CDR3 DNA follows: TGTGCCAGCAGTGGGCAGCGGGGTAGCACAGATACGCAGTATTTT. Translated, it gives CASSGQRGSTDTQYF.

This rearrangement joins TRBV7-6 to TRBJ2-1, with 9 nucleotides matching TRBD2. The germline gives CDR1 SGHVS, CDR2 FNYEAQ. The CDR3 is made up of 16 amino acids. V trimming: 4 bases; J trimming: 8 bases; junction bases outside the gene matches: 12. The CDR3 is CASSSYPREGNYEQFF. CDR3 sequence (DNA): TGTGCCAGCAGCTCCTACCCGCGGGAGGGTAACTATGAGCAGTTCTTC.

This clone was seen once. As DNA, the CDR3 is TGTGCCAGCAGCTTAGCCCCGAGCTCTGGAAACACCATATATTTT. Translating it yields CASSLAPSSGNTIYF. The V gene is TRBV7-2, the J gene TRBJ1-3, with D hard to call. The germline V gene encodes CDR1 SGHTA and CDR2 FQGNSA. With 0 bases removed from V and 0 bases from J, the gap between germline ends came to 6 bases. The CDR3 spans 15 residues.

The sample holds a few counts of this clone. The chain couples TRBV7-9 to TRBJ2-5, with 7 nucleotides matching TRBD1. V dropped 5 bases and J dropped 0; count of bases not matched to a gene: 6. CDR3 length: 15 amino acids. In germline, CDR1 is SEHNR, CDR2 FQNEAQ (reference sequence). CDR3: CASSDLTGYQETQYF. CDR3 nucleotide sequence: TGTGCCAGCAGCGATCTGACAGGGTACCAAGAGACCCAGTACTTC.

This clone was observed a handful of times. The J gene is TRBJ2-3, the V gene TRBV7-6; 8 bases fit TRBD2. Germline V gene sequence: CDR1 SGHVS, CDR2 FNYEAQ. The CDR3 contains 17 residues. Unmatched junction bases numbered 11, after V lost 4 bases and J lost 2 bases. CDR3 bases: TGTGCCAGCAGCTCCGGGACTAGGAGGGCTTCCACAGATACGCAGTATTTT. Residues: CASSSGTRRASTDTQYF.